Each of the 20 T cell receptor beta chains below was sequenced from the same sample in a study of T-cell reconstitution after alpha-beta-depleted transplantation in children (dated by TCRdb to the mid-2010s). The treatment or condition tag for this specimen amounts to: allogeneic hematopoietic cell transplantation with graft depleted of TCRalphabeta T cells and CD19 B cells. The library relied on PCR. Sequencing used an Illumina HiSeq 2500. TCR library preparation used molecular barcoding, with unique molecular identifiers applied to normalize quantification of the TCRbeta repertoire. The raw public reads went through TCRdb reprocessing: fastp at Q25, MiXCR clone calling, in-frame beta chains kept. Records with the same CDR3 protein are collapsed into one entry carrying the most frequent genes and DNA. The sample table holds hundreds of thousands of distinct CDR3 sequences, of which around 15% were seen once. The ten biggest clones cover 35% to 50% of the sample.

Here the sequenced sample was PBMCs, mostly from graft donor cells, taken 360 days after TCRalphabeta/CD19-depleted stem cell transplant. All receptors come from a male patient between 2 and 10 years old who had a stem cell transplant for acute lymphoblastic leukemia, so the T cells may come from the graft donor.

The gene calls are TRBV12-3 or TRBV12-4 and TRBJ2-1; D remains ambiguous. V was pared by 2 bases and J by 0 bases, with 11 bases between. This CDR3 region has 16 residues. CDR3 sequence reads: CASSLRVLSSYNEQFF. The CDR3 region has the DNA TGTGCCAGCAGTTTACGGGTTCTGAGCTCCTACAATGAGCAGTTCTTC.

This clonotype came up a few times. The genes are TRBV28 and TRBJ1-3; possibly TRBD1 for D (6 bases). This CDR3 contains 15 residues. V lost 3 bases to trimming and J lost 0 bases, with 9 bases between them. The germline V gene has CDR1 MDHEN and CDR2 SYDVKM. The CDR3 DNA reads TGTGCCAGCAGTTTGTCAGGGGACTCTGGAAACACCATATATTTT. Translated, it gives CASSLSGDSGNTIYF.

There are many counts of this clonotype. The genes are TRBV7-9 and TRBJ2-3; D call uncertain. Trimming left V 3 bases short and J 7 bases short, with 5 bases between. Germline V gene sequence: CDR1 SEHNR, CDR2 FQNEAQ (reference sequence). This CDR3 spans 11 amino acids. The CDR3 DNA reads TGTGCCAGCAGCTTGGGTAATACGCAGTATTTT. This encodes CASSLGNTQYF.

The rearrangement uses TRBV5-1 and TRBJ2-1; perhaps TRBD2 as D (6 bases). V lost 4 bases, J lost 7 bases, and 9 bases lay in between. Per the germline V gene, CDR1 is SGHRS and CDR2 is YFSETQ. This CDR3 is built from 12 residues. CDR3 loop: CASSAGTNEQFF. The CDR3 nucleotides are TGCGCCAGCAGCGCAGGGACTAATGAGCAGTTCTTC.

The chain joins TRBV28 to TRBJ2-1, with 8 bases identical to TRBD2. The CDR3 is 14 amino acids. The J segment lost 12 bases and the V segment lost 6 bases, leaving 13 bases of the junction unmatched. Germline CDR1 and CDR2: MDHEN and SYDVKM. DNA for the CDR3: TGTGCCAGCAGCCCTGCCGGGACTAGTGAATTGCAGTTCTTC. The encoded protein is CASSPAGTSELQFF.

The chain uses TRBV7-9 and TRBJ2-7; no clear D gene. Between the trimmed V and J ends, which lost 0 bases and 2 bases, there was a span of 8 bases. This CDR3 has 14 residues. Per germline, CDR1 SEHNR and CDR2 FQNEAQ (reference sequence). DNA of the CDR3: TGTGCCAGCAGCTTAGCCAACCCACCCTACGAGCAGTACTTC. Residues: CASSLANPPYEQYF. Based on the CDR3 plus reference TRBV7-9 and TRBJ2-7, the full variable domain is DTGVSQNPRHKITKRGQNVTFRCDPISEHNRLYWYRQTLGQGPEFLTYFQNEAQLEKSRLLSDRFSAERPKGSFSTLEIQRTEQGDSAMYLCASSLANPPYEQYFGPGTRLTVT.

J is TRBJ2-7 and V is TRBV14; no clear D. Germline assignment: CDR1 SGHDN and CDR2 FVKESK. Trimming took off 0 bases at V and 3 bases at J, with 9 bases between the two ends. The CDR3 is made up of 14 amino acids. This chain's CDR3 is CASSQDPSNYEQYF. The CDR3 DNA sequence: TGTGCCAGCAGCCAAGATCCGTCGAACTACGAGCAGTACTTC.

This chain links TRBV2 with TRBJ2-3; D is undetermined. CDR1 and CDR2 (germline): SNHLY, FYNNEI. CDR3 size: 15 residues. V lost 7 bases, J lost 3 bases, and 17 bases lay in between. Here the CDR3 reads CASNNGIGYTDTQYF. CDR3 bases: TGTGCCAGCAATAACGGTATTGGGTATACAGATACGCAGTATTTT. The full variable domain, completed using reference TRBV2 and TRBJ2-3, is EPEVTQTPSHQVTQMGQEVILRCVPISNHLYFYWYRQILGQKVEFLVSFYNNEISEKSEIFDDQFSVERPDGSNFTLKIRSTKLEDSAMYFCASNNGIGYTDTQYFGPGTRLTVL.

This clonotype was observed a handful of times. The genes are TRBV28 and TRBJ2-5, with 10 bases lining up with TRBD2. Germline V lookup: CDR1 MDHEN, CDR2 SYDVKM. The CDR3 is 15 amino acids. The junction had 3 bases not matched to a gene; V was cut back by 3 bases and J by 2 bases. CDR3: CASSFGLAVQETQYF. CDR3 coding DNA: TGTGCCAGCAGTTTCGGACTAGCGGTGCAAGAGACCCAGTACTTC.

This clonotype was seen a handful of times. The chain carries TRBV5-1 and TRBJ1-1; D not resolved. The CDR3 loop spans 13 amino acids. In germline, CDR1 is SGHRS, CDR2 YFSETQ. Trimming removed 4 bases at V and 6 bases at J, with 13 bases between. CDR3 sequence: CASSPLTGAEAFF. The CDR3 bases are TGCGCCAGCAGCCCCCTCACTGGCGCTGAAGCTTTCTTT.

In its sample, this clonotype was seen a few times. The rearrangement joins TRBV10-3 to TRBJ2-5; D call uncertain. Germline-derived CDR1 and CDR2 are ENHRY and SYGVKD. V was cut by 8 bases and J by 2 bases, with 18 bases left in between. The CDR3 spans 15 residues. CDR3 sequence reads: CAIGVVTENQETQYF. The DNA for the CDR3 is TGTGCCATCGGTGTGGTAACAGAGAATCAAGAGACCCAGTACTTC.

Ten or more counts support this clonotype. The chain links TRBV28 to TRBJ2-5; TRBD1 aligns across 8 bases. The germline V gene has CDR1 MDHEN and CDR2 SYDVKM. Losses at the gene ends were 4 bases for V and 0 bases for J; bases not matched to a gene: 7. CDR3 length: 16 residues. This CDR3 reads CASSSAGTGYQETQYF. The CDR3 nucleotides read TGTGCCAGCAGTTCCGCCGGGACAGGCTACCAAGAGACCCAGTACTTC. The full variable domain, its missing parts supplied by reference TRBV28 and TRBJ2-5, is DVKVTQSSRYLVKRTGEKVFLECVQDMDHENMFWYRQDPGLGLRLIYFSYDVKMKEKGDIPEGYSVSREKKERFSLILESASTNQTSMYLCASSSAGTGYQETQYFGPGTRLLVL.

J is TRBJ2-1 and V is TRBV12-3 or TRBV12-4; 11 bases agree with TRBD2. With V trimmed by 5 bases and J by 15 bases, 12 bases remained unmatched. This CDR3 contains 14 residues. CDR3 DNA sequence: TGTGCCAGCAGTCTCGGGGTAGCGGGAGGGCCCCCGTTCTTC. This sequence encodes CASSLGVAGGPPFF.

The rearrangement links TRBV4-3 to TRBJ1-2, with 10 nucleotides matching TRBD1. The germline V gene has CDR1 LGHNA and CDR2 YSLEER. The CDR3 length is 15 residues. Trimming at V came to 4 bases and at J to 4 bases, leaving 6 bases not matched to a gene. CDR3 coding DNA: TGCGCCAGCAGCCCCGACAGGGGGCGCCGCTATGGCTACACCTTC. It is translated as CASSPDRGRRYGYTF.

A few counts support this clonotype. DNA of the CDR3: TGTGCCAGCAGCTTAGATCGGGCTTCTAGTGAGCAGTTCTTC. Translating gives CASSLDRASSEQFF. The chain recombines TRBV7-2 with TRBJ2-1; D is unresolved. There are 14 residues in the CDR3. V was clipped by 1 base and J by 9 bases, with 13 bases between them. Germline V lookup: CDR1 SGHTA, CDR2 FQGNSA.

V is TRBV15 and J is TRBJ2-5; D perhaps matches TRBD2 (5 bases). The germline V gene has CDR1 LNHNV and CDR2 YYDKDF (reference sequence). The length of the CDR3 is 14 residues. V lost 0 bases to trimming and J lost 5 bases, with 10 bases between them. The CDR3 nucleotides are TGTGCCACCAGCAGAGATACTAGAGGGGAGACCCAGTACTTC. Its protein product is CATSRDTRGETQYF.

There are a few counts of this clonotype. This chain joins TRBV4-3 and TRBJ1-5; D is unclear. The germline V gene encodes CDR1 LGHNA and CDR2 YSLEER. The CDR3 runs to 15 residues. V was trimmed by 3 bases and J by 1 base, leaving 10 bases between them. CDR3 in DNA: TGCGCCAGCAGCCAGGCGACGGGGAGCAATCAGCCCCAGCATTTT. Protein product: CASSQATGSNQPQHF.

This clonotype turned up a few times. V gene TRBV4-1 combines with J gene TRBJ2-7; D not certain. This CDR3 comprises 13 residues. Germline V CDR1 and CDR2: MGHRA, YSYEKL. Trimming left V 0 bases short and J 6 bases short, with 9 bases between. CDR3 DNA sequence: TGCGCCAGCAGCCAAGAGAGAGTAGGCGAGCAGTACTTC. Its protein product is CASSQERVGEQYF.

A few counts support this clonotype. The chain recombines TRBV5-1 with TRBJ2-3; D possibly uses TRBD1 or TRBD2 (5 bases each). Germline CDR1 is SGHRS and CDR2 is YFSETQ. The CDR3 length is 13 residues. V was trimmed by 0 bases and J by 8 bases, leaving 10 bases between them. CDR3 in amino acids: CASSLAVGGTQYF. The CDR3 DNA is TGCGCCAGCAGCTTGGCTGTTGGGGGTACGCAGTATTTT. Filled out from reference TRBV5-1 and TRBJ2-3, the complete variable domain reads KAGVTQTPRYLIKTRGQQVTLSCSPISGHRSVSWYQQTPGQGLQFLFEYFSETQRNKGNFPGRFSGRQFSNSRSEMNVSTLELGDSALYLCASSLAVGGTQYFGPGTRLTVL.

Ten or more counts support this clonotype. The chain uses TRBV28 and TRBJ2-5, with D perhaps assigned TRBD1 or TRBD2 (5 bases each). V was trimmed by 5 bases and J by 5 bases, leaving 9 bases between them. In germline, CDR1 is MDHEN, CDR2 SYDVKM. The CDR3 runs to 12 residues. The CDR3 spells CASSGGPETQYF. CDR3 in DNA: TGTGCCAGCAGTGGGGGTCCGGAGACCCAGTACTTC. Full variable domain (rest looked up from reference TRBV28 and TRBJ2-5): DVKVTQSSRYLVKRTGEKVFLECVQDMDHENMFWYRQDPGLGLRLIYFSYDVKMKEKGDIPEGYSVSREKKERFSLILESASTNQTSMYLCASSGGPETQYFGPGTRLLVL.